The entry below describes one T cell receptor beta chain. Its antigen is still unknown. This sample is part of a study of read filtering for tumor transcriptome and immune sequencing. About the study: Mean patient age was roughly 66 years, range roughly 40 to 85; 17 male, roughly 14 female. Whole-study results and caveats: Without single-read clonotypes, shared clonotype proportions correlated more between IR-seq and RNA-seq. The sorted CD138-negative fraction was a mixed bone marrow immune population, not purified T cells. Roughly 82% of IR-seq clonotypes had a single read, yet these held about 3.5% of reads.

Germline V gene sequence: CDR1 ENHRY, CDR2 SYGVKD. This CDR3 has 12 amino acids. V lost 10 bases to trimming and J lost 4 bases, with 12 bases between them. The library was built from around 0.4 ug RNA with molecular barcoded adaptors for alpha/delta and beta/gamma chains. TCRdb processed the reads anew with MiXCR; each CDR3 protein has one entry. The sample holds 40,000 or so distinct CDR3 sequences; approximately 12% are singletons and the top ten take around 35%. The sequenced material came from a population of CD138-negative cells sorted from bone marrow. The chain uses TRBV10-3 and TRBJ2-3; no reliable D call. The TCR was taken from a donor over 35 with multiple myeloma. CDR3 nucleotide sequence: TGTGCCAGCGGCCGCAAACCAGATACGCAGTATTTT. Its protein is CASGRKPDTQYF.